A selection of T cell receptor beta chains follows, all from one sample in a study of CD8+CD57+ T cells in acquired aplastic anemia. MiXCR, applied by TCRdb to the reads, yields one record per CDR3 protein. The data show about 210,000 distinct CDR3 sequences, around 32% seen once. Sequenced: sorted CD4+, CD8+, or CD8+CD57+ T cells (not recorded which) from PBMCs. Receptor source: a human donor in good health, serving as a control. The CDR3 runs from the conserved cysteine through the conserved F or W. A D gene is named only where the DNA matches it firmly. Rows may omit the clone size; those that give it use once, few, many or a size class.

CASSENSGISYNEQFF | TGTGCCAGCAGTGAGAATAGCGGGATCTCCTACAATGAGCAGTTCTTC | TRBV25-1 | 16 | TRBJ2-1 | TRBD2 | .
CSASVTREMGQPQHF | TGCAGTGCTAGCGTTACCAGGGAGATGGGTCAGCCCCAGCATTTT | TRBV20-1 | 15 | TRBJ1-5 | . | many
CAIGTASNYGYTF | TGTGCCATCGGGACAGCTTCTAACTATGGCTACACCTTC | TRBV6-1 | 13 | TRBJ1-2 | TRBD1 | .
CASSSTPASGANVLTF | TGTGCCAGCAGTTCAACCCCGGCTTCTGGGGCCAACGTCCTGACTTTC | TRBV12-3/TRBV12-4 | 16 | TRBJ2-6 | . | few
CASTERTSKLFF | TGTGCTAGTACTGAGCGGACTAGCAAACTGTTCTTC | TRBV12-5 | 12 | TRBJ2-1 | TRBD2 | .
CASSRQFLRSGANVLTF | TGTGCCAGCAGCCGGCAGTTCCTCCGCTCTGGGGCCAACGTCCTGACTTTC | TRBV14 | 17 | TRBJ2-6 | . | many
CASSLRQTGAYNSPLHF | TGTGCCAGCAGTTTACGGCAGACTGGGGCCTATAATTCACCCCTCCACTTT | TRBV27 | 17 | TRBJ1-6 | . | few
CATSRDLRASYEQYF | TGTGCCACCAGCAGAGATCTTAGGGCCTCCTACGAGCAGTACTTC | TRBV15 | 15 | TRBJ2-7 | . | .
CASSEGPWTGYGHTF | TGTGCCAGCAGCGAGGGACCGTGGACAGGCTATGGCCACACCTTC | TRBV9 | 15 | TRBJ1-2 | TRBD1 | .
CASARTPNTEAFF | TGCGCCAGCGCCAGGACACCAAACACTGAAGCTTTCTTT | TRBV5-1 | 13 | TRBJ1-1 | . | .
CSARDGREGSEQYF | TGCAGTGCTAGAGATGGGCGGGAAGGCTCCGAGCAGTACTTC | TRBV20-1 | 14 | TRBJ2-7 | . | many
CSAMTGNQPQHF | TGCAGTGCAATGACAGGGAATCAGCCCCAGCATTTT | TRBV20-1 | 12 | TRBJ1-5 | TRBD1 | .
CASSPRQETQYF | TGTGCCAGCAGTCCCCGCCAAGAGACCCAGTACTTC | TRBV12-3/TRBV12-4 | 12 | TRBJ2-5 | . | few
CSARVRGSLNTEAFF | TGCAGTGCTAGAGTTAGGGGCAGTTTGAACACTGAAGCTTTCTTT | TRBV20-1 | 15 | TRBJ1-1 | . | many
CASSGDGGNTEAFF | TGCGCCAGCAGCGGGGACGGGGGAAACACTGAAGCTTTCTTT | TRBV5-1 | 14 | TRBJ1-1 | . | many
CASRPGTGFTEAFF | TGTGCCAGCAGACCCGGGACAGGGTTTACTGAAGCTTTCTTT | TRBV2 | 14 | TRBJ1-1 | TRBD1 | .
CASSTSLGGTETQYF | TGTGCCAGCAGCACCTCCCTAGGGGGCACAGAGACCCAGTACTTC | TRBV5-4 | 15 | TRBJ2-5 | TRBD1 | .